One and the same sample provided the 31 T cell receptor beta chains below, sequenced in a study of blood T cell repertoires in COVID-19. Assay: immunoSEQ multiplex PCR; the TCRdb copy retains only in-frame clones and omits some. The profile covers roughly 410,000 clones, with 89% appearing a single time and about 1.6% taken by the ten largest. Specimen: peripheral blood. The receptors stem from a woman aged 40 to 50 with COVID-19, enrolled during active disease.

The rearrangement links TRBV28 to TRBJ1-1; maybe TRBD1 (5 bases). The germline V gene has CDR1 MDHEN and CDR2 SYDVKM. Trimming took off 2 bases at V and 7 bases at J, with 14 bases between the two ends. This CDR3 has 14 residues. The CDR3 reads CASSLVGGPVEAFF. For the CDR3, the DNA is TGTGCCAGCAGTTTAGTGGGGGGACCGGTTGAAGCTTTCTTT. Full variable domain (outside the CDR3, taken from reference TRBV28 and TRBJ1-1): DVKVTQSSRYLVKRTGEKVFLECVQDMDHENMFWYRQDPGLGLRLIYFSYDVKMKEKGDIPEGYSVSREKKERFSLILESASTNQTSMYLCASSLVGGPVEAFFGQGTRLTVV.

The chain is built from TRBV4-1 and TRBJ2-1, with a weak D call TRBD1 (6 bases). V was pared by 5 bases and J by 0 bases, with 17 bases between. The length of the CDR3 is 17 residues. CDR1 is MGHRA and CDR2 is YSYEKL in the germline V gene. Here the CDR3 reads CASSYGTTERSYNEQFF. The DNA for the CDR3 is TGCGCCAGCAGCTACGGGACAACGGAACGCTCCTACAATGAGCAGTTCTTC.

The chain joins TRBV19 to TRBJ1-2, with D uncertain. Germline-derived CDR1 and CDR2 are LNHDA and SQIVND (reference sequence). V shed 2 bases and J shed 2 bases, with 9 bases lying between them. The CDR3 has 14 amino acids. The CDR3 is CASSISGENYGYTF. The DNA of the CDR3 is TGTGCCAGTAGTATATCCGGGGAGAACTATGGCTACACCTTC. Combining the CDR3 with reference TRBV19 and TRBJ1-2 gives the whole variable domain DGGITQSPKYLFRKEGQNVTLSCEQNLNHDAMYWYRQDPGQGLRLIYYSQIVNDFQKGDIAEGYSVSREKKESFPLTVTSAQKNPTAFYLCASSISGENYGYTFGSGTRLTVV.

The chain joins TRBV19 to TRBJ1-5; D not certain. CDR1 and CDR2 from the germline V gene are LNHDA and SQIVND (reference sequence). The ends were cut back, 1 base at V and 5 bases at J, with 12 bases in the middle. The CDR3 sequence is 15 residues long. CDR3 protein: CASSIASYPHQPQHF. CDR3 coding DNA: TGTGCCAGTAGTATAGCTAGCTACCCCCATCAGCCCCAGCATTTT.

The gene calls are TRBV4-2 and TRBJ1-1; D is possibly TRBD1 (5 bases). V gave up 2 bases and J gave up 4 bases, with 14 bases separating them. This CDR3 has 15 residues. Per the germline V gene, CDR1 is LGHNA and CDR2 is YNFKEQ. The CDR3 region has the DNA TGTGCCAGCAGCCAATTAGCCGGGGGGGGCACTGAAGCTTTCTTT. It encodes CASSQLAGGGTEAFF.

This rearrangement joins TRBV10-2 to TRBJ1-1, with 8 bases aligning to TRBD1. The V gene's germline CDR1 is WSHSY and CDR2 SAAADI. The CDR3 sequence is 14 residues long. V was clipped by 7 bases and J by 3 bases; unmatched bases: 7. The CDR3 reads CASNDRGGDTEAFF. The DNA of the CDR3 is TGCGCCAGCAACGACAGGGGAGGGGACACTGAAGCTTTCTTT.

The chain has TRBV5-1 and TRBJ2-7; TRBD2 might be the D (7 bases). Germline-derived CDR1 and CDR2 are SGHRS and YFSETQ. V lost 3 bases and J 5 bases, leaving 18 bases between the germline ends. CDR3 length equals 15 residues. The CDR3 loop is CASSSLAAGANEQYF. DNA of the CDR3: TGCGCCAGCAGCTCACTCGCTGCGGGGGCTAACGAGCAGTACTTC.

V and J are TRBV28 and TRBJ2-3; TRBD2 is a possible D gene (6 bases). The V gene lost 2 bases and the J gene lost 6 bases, with 12 bases spanning the gap. The CDR3 loop spans 14 amino acids. Per germline, CDR1 MDHEN and CDR2 SYDVKM. The CDR3 DNA is TGTGCCAGCAGTTTACCGGGACTCCCCGATACGCAGTATTTT. It codes for CASSLPGLPDTQYF.

The CDR3 loop reads CASREQGGGFQPQHF. The CDR3 bases are TGTGCCAGCAGGGAACAGGGGGGTGGCTTCCAGCCCCAGCATTTT. This chain uses TRBV21-1 with TRBJ1-5; whether TRBD1, the table's D call, matches the DNA was not checked. TRBV21-1 is marked as a pseudogene. The CDR3 runs 15 residues.

The rearrangement joins TRBV5-1 to TRBJ2-7; D is possibly TRBD1 (6 bases). The length of the CDR3 is 14 residues. V lost 0 bases and J lost 3, with 10 bases in between. Germline CDR1 reads SGHRS; CDR2 reads YFSETQ. CDR3 nucleotides: TGCGCCAGCAGCTTGGCCGGGACACTCTACGAGCAGTACTTC. Protein: CASSLAGTLYEQYF.

This chain connects TRBV27 to TRBJ2-7, with 7 bases that match TRBD2. Germline V gene sequence: CDR1 MNHEY, CDR2 SMNVEV (reference sequence). The CDR3 loop spans 14 amino acids. With 6 bases clipped from V and 2 bases from J, the junction kept 7 bases outside the gene matches. The CDR3 sequence is CASRSSGFTYEQYF. CDR3 bases: TGTGCCAGCAGAAGTAGCGGGTTCACCTACGAGCAGTACTTC.

The rearrangement links TRBV10-3 to TRBJ1-2; 7 bases align to TRBD1. The CDR3 is made up of 17 amino acids. Trimming cost V 4 bases and J 4 bases; bases outside gene matches: 15. Germline CDR1 ENHRY, CDR2 SYGVKD. CDR3 DNA sequence: TGTGCCATCAGTGCCTCCTCTACTGGGACAGTCCCCTATGGCTACACCTTC. This gives the protein CAISASSTGTVPYGYTF.

J is TRBJ2-2 and V is TRBV9; TRBD1 aligns across 7 bases. V lost 6 bases and J lost 6; bases outside the gene matches: 5. Germline-derived CDR1 and CDR2 are SGDLS and YYNGEE. The CDR3 runs 13 residues. CDR3 loop: CASTPDRAGELFF. The CDR3, as DNA: TGTGCCAGCACCCCCGACAGGGCCGGGGAGCTGTTTTTT.

The CDR3 reads CSASVRGRTEAFF. The CDR3 coding sequence is TGCAGCGCCTCGGTACGAGGTCGCACTGAAGCTTTCTTT. The chain uses TRBV29-1 and TRBJ1-1; no clear D. Germline lookup yields CDR1 SQVTM and CDR2 ANQGSEA. The V and J ends lost 7 bases and 4 bases respectively, with 16 bases between them. CDR3 length: 13 amino acids.

The CDR3 DNA reads TGTGCCAGCAGTTTATTACAGGGGCGAGGTACGCAGTATTTT. Amino acids: CASSLLQGRGTQYF. V usage is TRBV27 and J usage is TRBJ2-3; 7 bases are shared with TRBD1. Per germline, CDR1 MNHEY and CDR2 SMNVEV (reference sequence). Losses at the gene ends were 1 base for V and 8 bases for J; bases not matched to a gene: 6. This CDR3 contains 14 residues.

The chain couples TRBV5-1 to TRBJ1-4; possible D gene TRBD1, 5 bases. CDR3 length: 15 residues. From germline, CDR1 is SGHRS and CDR2 YFSETQ. Trimming stripped 2 bases from V and 0 bases from J, with 8 bases between. CDR3 sequence (DNA): TGCGCCAGCAGCTTCACAGGTGCAACTAATGAAAAACTGTTTTTT. Protein product: CASSFTGATNEKLFF.

This chain uses TRBV5-1 with TRBJ1-3; TRBD1 matches at 7 bases. CDR1 and CDR2 from the germline V gene are SGHRS and YFSETQ. The V segment lost 4 bases and the J segment 4 bases; nucleotides outside the gene matches: 8. The CDR3 consists of 15 residues. The CDR3 bases are TGCGCCAGCAGCCCGTCCGGAGGGGGCGGAAACACCATATATTTT. Translated, it gives CASSPSGGGGNTIYF.

This chain connects TRBV3-1 (or the pseudogene TRBV3-2) to TRBJ2-2; 13 positions match TRBD2. CDR3 size: 19 residues. Unmatched junction bases numbered 11, after V lost 4 bases and J lost 3 bases. Germline V gene data show CDR1 as LGHDT and CDR2 as YNNKEL (reference sequence). The CDR3 region has the DNA TGTGCCAGCAGCCTGGCGACTAGCGGGGGGTTGGGGGACACCGGGGAGCTGTTTTTT. Amino acids: CASSLATSGGLGDTGELFF.

The V and J genes are TRBV10-3 and TRBJ1-4; 8 bases map to TRBD1. From germline, CDR1 is ENHRY and CDR2 SYGVKD. The CDR3 covers 16 residues. With 1 base clipped from V and 6 bases from J, the junction kept 7 bases outside the gene matches. CDR3 loop: CAISEFGPRGHEKLFF. The CDR3 nucleotides read TGTGCCATCAGTGAGTTTGGACCCAGGGGGCATGAAAAACTGTTTTTT.

The chain combines TRBV12-3 or TRBV12-4 with TRBJ1-6; possible D gene TRBD1, 5 bases. The CDR3 contains 13 residues. Trimming left V 10 bases short and J 7 bases short, with 14 bases between. The CDR3 nucleotides are TGTGCCACCAAGGGGTACCCCAATTCACCCCTCCACTTT. Translating it yields CATKGYPNSPLHF.

V usage is TRBV27 and J usage is TRBJ1-2; maybe TRBD1 (5 bases). Germline V gene sequence: CDR1 MNHEY, CDR2 SMNVEV (reference sequence). V was cut by 5 bases and J by 8 bases, with 18 bases left in between. This CDR3 spans 14 amino acids. The CDR3 protein is CASSIQQEYYGYTF. DNA of the CDR3: TGTGCCAGCAGTATCCAACAGGAGTATTACGGCTACACCTTC.

The chain links TRBV18 to TRBJ2-7; TRBD1 agrees at 8 bases. The CDR3 totals 15 residues. In germline, CDR1 is KGHSH, CDR2 LQKENI. V lost 1 base to trimming and J lost 3 bases; unmatched junction nucleotides: 5. CDR3: CASSPLDRVGYEQYF. CDR3 coding DNA: TGTGCCAGCTCACCACTGGACAGGGTAGGCTACGAGCAGTACTTC.

The V call is TRBV7-9, the J call TRBJ2-7; 13 nucleotides align to TRBD2. This CDR3 has 18 residues. The V gene's germline CDR1 is SEHNR and CDR2 FQNEAQ (reference sequence). The V segment lost 5 bases and the J segment 4 bases; nucleotides outside the gene matches: 14. The CDR3 bases are TGTGCCAGCAGCCAAGGGACTAGCGGGGCATTCTGGGGATACGAGCAGTACTTC. Its protein product is CASSQGTSGAFWGYEQYF. Complete variable domain (other parts from reference TRBV7-9 and TRBJ2-7): DTGVSQNPRHKITKRGQNVTFRCDPISEHNRLYWYRQTLGQGPEFLTYFQNEAQLEKSRLLSDRFSAERPKGSFSTLEIQRTEQGDSAMYLCASSQGTSGAFWGYEQYFGPGTRLTVT.

The J gene is TRBJ1-1, the V gene TRBV5-1; 9 nucleotides align to TRBD1. This CDR3 has 18 residues. The germline gives CDR1 SGHRS, CDR2 YFSETQ. J lost 4 bases, V lost 3 bases, and 16 bases had no gene match. The CDR3 loop reads CASSWGVPGQGSGTEAFF. CDR3 coding DNA: TGCGCCAGCAGCTGGGGGGTCCCGGGACAGGGATCGGGCACTGAAGCTTTCTTT.

The V gene is TRBV3-1 (or the pseudogene TRBV3-2), the J gene TRBJ2-3; no clear D. The CDR3 length is 16 residues. Germline V gives CDR1 LGHDT, CDR2 YNNKEL (reference sequence). Trimming took off 3 bases at V and 0 bases at J, with 13 bases between the two ends. The CDR3 sequence: CASSQLGRLSTDTQYF. In DNA form, the CDR3 reads TGTGCCAGCAGCCAGTTGGGCAGGCTTAGCACAGATACGCAGTATTTT.

The chain combines TRBV9 with TRBJ2-1; the match to TRBD2 covers 8 bases. The length of the CDR3 is 17 residues. Germline V gene sequence: CDR1 SGDLS, CDR2 YYNGEE. The junction had 10 bases not matched to a gene; V was cut back by 3 bases and J by 2 bases. The CDR3 nucleotides read TGTGCCAGCAGCGAAGGGGCGGGGGGCTTAACCTACAATGAGCAGTTCTTC. This sequence encodes CASSEGAGGLTYNEQFF.

The V and J genes are TRBV27 and TRBJ1-6; 9 bases are shared with TRBD1. Germline values: CDR1 MNHEY, CDR2 SMNVEV (reference sequence). This CDR3 has 16 residues. V gave up 4 bases and J gave up 8 bases; unmatched junction bases: 9. The CDR3 DNA follows: TGTGCCAGCAGTTCCTTTACAGGGGGCCTTGATTCACCCCTCCACTTT. It is translated as CASSSFTGGLDSPLHF.

V usage is TRBV9 and J usage is TRBJ1-3; 10 bases are a match to TRBD1. V lost 2 bases, J lost 2 bases, and 7 bases stayed unmatched. The length of the CDR3 is 17 residues. Germline V CDR1 and CDR2: SGDLS, YYNGEE. The CDR3 sequence is CASSVLRQGAAGNTIYF. The CDR3 coding sequence is TGTGCCAGCAGCGTCTTACGACAGGGGGCTGCTGGAAACACCATATATTTT.

The rearrangement links TRBV29-1 to TRBJ1-1; D gene ambiguous. CDR3 size: 14 residues. CDR1 SQVTM and CDR2 ANQGSEA come from the germline V gene. The V end lost 7 bases, the J end lost 4 bases, and 19 bases lay between the germline ends. The CDR3 DNA reads TGCAGCGGGGTTGGCCGACCACCGGGCACTGAAGCTTTCTTT. It specifies CSGVGRPPGTEAFF.

This sequence joins TRBV6-1 and TRBJ1-5; D not resolved. CDR3 length equals 15 residues. CDR1 is MNHNS, CDR2 SASEGT, per germline. V gave up 3 bases and J gave up 5 bases, with 14 bases separating them. Here the CDR3 reads CASSEAAGSHQPQHF. In DNA form, the CDR3 reads TGTGCCAGCAGTGAGGCAGCCGGGAGCCATCAGCCCCAGCATTTT.

The rearrangement joins TRBV19 to TRBJ1-5; tentative D call: TRBD1 (5 bases). CDR1 is LNHDA, CDR2 SQIVND, per germline (reference sequence). The CDR3 is made up of 12 amino acids. Between the trimmed V and J ends, which lost 9 bases and 5 bases, there was a span of 11 bases. The CDR3 DNA follows: TGTGCCAGCGATGACAGTTATCAGCCCCAGCATTTT. Residues: CASDDSYQPQHF.